Below are 12 T cell receptor beta chains sequenced from a single sample in a study of shared clonotypes between healthy human individuals. Only in-frame clones appear in the TCRdb table, and some are missing; sequencing was by immunoSEQ multiplex PCR. Altogether around 1,900,000 clones are present, 93% being singletons, with the ten largest covering around 1.7%. Terminally differentiated effector memory CD45RA+ cells were excluded from the naive CD8 cells, which were CD45RO-negative and positively selected for CCR7. The sequencing sample was made of naive CD8+ T cells from PBMCs. The receptors were gathered from a man aged 18 to 30 in good health. Some clones in this sample may be carry-over from other donors' samples.

This chain links TRBV10-3 with TRBJ2-3; 11 bases map to TRBD2. The CDR3 contains 16 residues. Germline assignment: CDR1 ENHRY and CDR2 SYGVKD. V lost 0 bases to trimming and J lost 7 bases; unmatched junction nucleotides: 6. CDR3 sequence: CAISESTSGSGNTQYF. The CDR3 nucleotides are TGTGCCATCAGTGAGTCTACTAGCGGGAGTGGTAATACGCAGTATTTT.

The V and J genes are TRBV4-2 and TRBJ1-1; D might be TRBD1 (5 bases). Germline CDR1 LGHNA, CDR2 YNFKEQ. This CDR3 comprises 12 residues. V was shortened by 4 bases and J by 7 bases, with 10 bases between the two germline ends. The chain's CDR3 is CASSRGGVEAFF. The CDR3 region has the DNA TGTGCCAGCAGCCGGGGGGGGGTTGAAGCTTTCTTT.

The chain joins TRBV5-4 to TRBJ1-1; TRBD1 is a possible D gene (5 bases). Germline CDR1 reads SGHNT; CDR2 reads YYREEE (reference sequence). This CDR3 region has 14 residues. V was clipped by 1 base and J by 5 bases, with 12 bases between them. DNA for the CDR3: TGTGCCAGCAGCTTGATTACAGAGGGGACTGAAGCTTTCTTT. Its protein product is CASSLITEGTEAFF.

V gene TRBV27 combines with J gene TRBJ1-4; D gene ambiguous. V was cut by 4 bases and J by 0 bases, with 18 bases left in between. This CDR3 has 18 amino acids. The germline CDR1 and CDR2 sequences are MNHEY and SMNVEV (reference sequence). CDR3 sequence (DNA): TGTGCCAGCAGTTCCTCTCCGGGCCGGCTGGCAACTAATGAAAAACTGTTTTTT. Translation: CASSSSPGRLATNEKLFF.

This chain links TRBV19 with TRBJ1-1; D might be TRBD1 (6 bases). Germline V gene lookup returns CDR1 LNHDA and CDR2 SQIVND (reference sequence). The CDR3 runs to 13 residues. V dropped 10 bases and J dropped 3 bases, with 15 bases sitting between them. CDR3 bases: TGTGCCACCCAAGACGGGGGGCACACTGAAGCTTTCTTT. Protein sequence: CATQDGGHTEAFF.

This chain uses TRBV10-3 with TRBJ2-6; unclear D gene. CDR3 length equals 16 residues. V lost 2 bases to trimming and J lost 0 bases, with 8 bases between them. The germline V gene has CDR1 ENHRY and CDR2 SYGVKD. The CDR3 nucleotides read TGTGCCATCAGTGAGCTGGGAATCTCTGGGGCCAACGTCCTGACTTTC. Encoded protein: CAISELGISGANVLTF.

CDR3 protein: CASSYGRGSYNEQFF. The CDR3 region has the DNA TGTGCCAGCAGTTATGGGCGGGGCTCCTACAATGAGCAGTTCTTC. The chain is built from TRBV6-6 and TRBJ2-1; D is possibly TRBD2 (6 bases). The germline CDR1 and CDR2 sequences are MNHNY and SVGAGI (reference sequence). V was cut by 3 bases and J by 0 bases, with 9 bases left in between. CDR3 length: 15 residues.

The chain couples TRBV6-6 to TRBJ2-3; D is uncertain. There are 11 residues in the CDR3. CDR1 MNHNY and CDR2 SVGAGI come from the germline V gene (reference sequence). V was trimmed by 7 bases and J by 6 bases, leaving 8 bases between them. DNA for the CDR3: TGTGCCAGCATCTACGTGGATACGCAGTATTTT. It specifies CASIYVDTQYF.

The chain employs TRBV4-1 and TRBJ1-1; D possibly corresponds to TRBD1 (5 bases). Germline CDR1 is MGHRA and CDR2 is YSYEKL. The CDR3 has 17 residues. V was cut by 3 bases and J by 3 bases, with 20 bases left in between. This CDR3 is CASSHSRDGGRDTEAFF. In DNA, the CDR3 is TGCGCCAGCAGCCACTCGAGGGACGGAGGACGGGACACTGAAGCTTTCTTT.

This clone was observed once. The V call is TRBV25-1, the J call TRBJ2-7, with unresolved D. CDR1 MGHDK and CDR2 SYGVNS come from the germline V gene. V was cut by 3 bases and J by 0 bases, with 18 bases left in between. There are 17 residues in the CDR3. The CDR3 DNA reads TGTGCCAGCAGTGACTTCTCGGGCAGGCTTTACTCCTACGAGCAGTACTTC. Protein product: CASSDFSGRLYSYEQYF.

The genes are TRBV29-1 and TRBJ2-2; D is unresolved. The V end lost 4 bases, the J end lost 0 bases, and 9 bases lay between the germline ends. The germline CDR1 and CDR2 sequences are SQVTM and ANQGSEA. The CDR3 runs to 14 residues. The CDR3 loop reads CSVGSDPNTGELFF. In DNA, the CDR3 is TGCAGCGTTGGGTCCGACCCGAACACCGGGGAGCTGTTTTTT.

This chain uses TRBV27 with TRBJ2-2; TRBD2 agrees at 13 bases. V was pared by 2 bases and J by 8 bases, with 5 bases of the junction left unmatched. CDR3 size: 16 residues. The germline gives CDR1 MNHEY, CDR2 SMNVEV (reference sequence). The CDR3 DNA is TGTGCCAGCAGTTTAACTAGCGGGAGGGCCGCGGGGGAGCTGTTTTTT. It specifies CASSLTSGRAAGELFF.